What follows is one T cell receptor beta chain and its context. The sample comes from a study of glioma-infiltrating T cells after dendritic cell vaccination. The CDR3 runs to 14 residues. Germline V lookup: CDR1 MNHNS, CDR2 SASEGT. V dropped 6 bases and J dropped 4; count of bases not matched to a gene: 5. None of the glioblastoma patients had an isocitrate dehydrogenase mutation. PBMC were collected before vaccination, two weeks after the third vaccination, and at progression. Measured with immunoSEQ multiplex PCR; TCRdb has only the in-frame clones, and not every one. The sample records tens of thousands of clones, 79% being singletons.

This receptor was identified in a human donor with glioblastoma. J is TRBJ1-2 and V is TRBV6-1; 10 bases are a match to TRBD1. The starting material was blood, obtained before dendritic cell vaccination. This CDR3 reads CASRDRGNGYGYTF. CDR3 nucleotides: TGTGCCAGCAGGGACAGGGGGAATGGCTATGGCTACACCTTC.